The 27 T cell receptor beta chains below come from one sample, sequenced in a study of T cell repertoires in cytomegalovirus infection. TCRdb called the reads again in MiXCR, with one record for every CDR3 protein. The table has some 700,000 distinct CDR3 sequences, around 30% seen once; the top ten hold about 20%. No antigens are known for them. The source was cultured PBMCs, collected from culture after CMV antigen stimulation. These receptors were collected from a human donor in good health (CMV status not recorded). Some clones in this sample may be carry-over from other donors' samples.

V gene TRBV20-1 combines with J gene TRBJ2-5; D possibly corresponds to TRBD2 (6 bases). The V end lost 5 bases, the J end lost 4 bases, and 17 bases lay between the germline ends. Germline V CDR1 and CDR2: DFQATT, SNEGSKA (reference sequence). The CDR3 is made up of 14 amino acids. CDR3 nucleotides: TGCAGTGCTCCCCGCAGGGCTAGCGCAGAGACCCAGTACTTC. It is translated as CSAPRRASAETQYF.

In its sample, this clonotype was seen once. The rearrangement joins TRBV5-5 to TRBJ2-7; 10 bases are a match to TRBD2. This CDR3 region has 18 residues. V dropped 3 bases and J dropped 0; count of bases not matched to a gene: 12. Germline V gene data show CDR1 as SGHKS and CDR2 as YYEKEE (reference sequence). The DNA for the CDR3 is TGTGCCAGCAGCTACGATAGATTAAGCGGGAGGGCCTCCTACGAGCAGTACTTC. It is translated as CASSYDRLSGRASYEQYF.

The chain links TRBV27 to TRBJ2-3, with D possibly being TRBD2 (5 bases). V was pared by 6 bases and J by 2 bases, with 18 bases between. This CDR3 spans 16 amino acids. The germline V gene has CDR1 MNHEY and CDR2 SMNVEV (reference sequence). The CDR3 DNA reads TGTGCCAGCAGCCCCCGTCGGGGTCGCTACACAGATACGCAGTATTTT. Translated: CASSPRRGRYTDTQYF.

The V gene is TRBV5-4, the J gene TRBJ1-5, with D hard to call. The germline CDR1 and CDR2 sequences are SGHNT and YYREEE (reference sequence). CDR3 length: 13 residues. Trimming shortened V by 2 bases and J by 5 bases, and 8 bases separated the two germline ends. In nucleotides, the CDR3 is TGTGCCAGCAGCTTTACCCCCCATCAGCCCCAGCATTTT. This sequence encodes CASSFTPHQPQHF.

The chain recombines TRBV7-9 with TRBJ2-5; perhaps D is TRBD1 or TRBD2 (5 bases each). Germline-derived CDR1 and CDR2 are SEHNR and FQNEAQ (reference sequence). The CDR3 is 14 amino acids. The V gene lost 5 bases and the J gene lost 4 bases, with 14 bases spanning the gap. CDR3 bases: TGTGCCAGCAGCCCGCCGAGAGGGGTAGAGACCCAGTACTTC. Its translation: CASSPPRGVETQYF.

Ten or more counts support this clonotype. The chain combines TRBV7-2 with TRBJ2-7; D is uncertain. Trimming cost V 5 bases and J 4 bases, with 9 bases left between them. The V gene's germline CDR1 is SGHTA and CDR2 FQGNSA. The CDR3 spans 12 residues. The CDR3 sequence: CASSLQKYEQYF. The CDR3 DNA is TGTGCCAGCAGCCTACAGAAATACGAGCAGTACTTC.

CDR3 amino acids: CASRRDRDRANEQFF. The CDR3, as DNA: TGTGCCAGCAGGCGAGACCGGGACAGGGCCAATGAGCAGTTCTTC. V gene TRBV7-2 combines with J gene TRBJ2-1; 9 bases are a match to TRBD1. V shed 6 bases, J shed 6 bases, and the junction held 9 bases outside the gene matches. The CDR3 has 15 amino acids. Germline CDR1 SGHTA, CDR2 FQGNSA.

This clonotype was recorded a few times. The chain links TRBV7-9 to TRBJ2-7; 7 bases fit TRBD1. The CDR3 runs to 15 residues. Germline V gene data show CDR1 as SEHNR and CDR2 as FQNEAQ (reference sequence). Trimming cost V 0 bases and J 2 bases; bases outside gene matches: 4. The CDR3 region is CASSLARQGAYEQYF. In DNA form, the CDR3 reads TGTGCCAGCAGCTTAGCCCGGCAGGGGGCCTACGAGCAGTACTTC.

This chain joins TRBV5-4 and TRBJ1-2; D call uncertain. This CDR3 is built from 15 residues. V was cut by 0 bases and J by 5 bases, with 14 bases left in between. Germline lookup yields CDR1 SGHNT and CDR2 YYREEE (reference sequence). The CDR3 sequence is CASSLGGVIPYGYTF. CDR3 sequence (DNA): TGTGCCAGCAGCTTGGGTGGGGTCATACCATATGGCTACACCTTC.

The chain is built from TRBV10-3 and TRBJ2-1; 8 bases match TRBD2. The CDR3 is 14 residues long. CDR1 and CDR2 from the germline V gene are ENHRY and SYGVKD. V dropped 6 bases and J dropped 7; count of bases not matched to a gene: 8. This chain's CDR3 is CAIRTSVTGNEQFF. CDR3 nucleotides: TGTGCCATCAGGACTAGCGTTACGGGGAATGAGCAGTTCTTC.

The chain is built from TRBV9 and TRBJ2-3; unclear D gene. The germline V and J ends were trimmed by 0 bases and 6 bases, with 11 bases remaining between them. The CDR3 is made up of 14 amino acids. From germline, CDR1 is SGDLS and CDR2 YYNGEE. As DNA, the CDR3 is TGTGCCAGCAGCGTAGGGGTAGCCACGGATACGCAGTATTTT. Translation gives CASSVGVATDTQYF.

This chain uses TRBV4-1 with TRBJ2-3; TRBD1 is a possible D gene (5 bases). This CDR3 spans 16 amino acids. Per germline, CDR1 MGHRA and CDR2 YSYEKL. Trimming removed 1 base from V and 10 bases from J, with 21 bases in between. The CDR3 DNA is TGCGCCAGCAGCCAAGGGGTAATACAGGATGATAGATCGCAGTATTTT. Translated, it gives CASSQGVIQDDRSQYF.

V and J are TRBV20-1 and TRBJ2-1, with TRBD2 matching over 10 bases. This CDR3 comprises 17 residues. CDR1 is DFQATT, CDR2 SNEGSKA, per germline (reference sequence). The junction had 11 bases not matched to a gene; V was cut back by 6 bases and J by 0 bases. CDR3: CSAHPSGGESSYNEQFF. The CDR3 DNA sequence: TGCAGTGCCCACCCTAGCGGGGGTGAAAGCTCCTACAATGAGCAGTTCTTC.

The gene calls are TRBV7-2 and TRBJ2-7, with D tentatively TRBD1 (6 bases). V dropped 3 bases and J dropped 7 bases, with 13 bases sitting between them. Germline values: CDR1 SGHTA, CDR2 FQGNSA. The CDR3 has 13 residues. CDR3 coding DNA: TGTGCCAGCAGCTTGGCCGTGAGGGGGGAGCAGTACTTC. Translated, it gives CASSLAVRGEQYF.

Points on this clonotype: The conserved closing phenylalanine or tryptophan is absent in this CDR3, likely reflecting a read error. The chain combines TRBV11-2 with TRBJ2-1; 10 bases map to TRBD2. CDR1 and CDR2 from the germline V gene are SGHAT and FQNNGV. The CDR3 loop spans 16 amino acids. Unmatched junction bases numbered 9, after V lost 5 bases and J lost 5 bases. DNA of the CDR3: TGTGCCAGCAGCGCGGAAGGACTAGCGGAAAACAATGAGCAGTTCTAC. Encoded protein: CASSAEGLAENNEQFY.

This clonotype was seen only a few times. For the CDR3, the DNA is TGTGCCAGCAGTTTACTAGCGGGGGTAGGTAGTGAGCAGTTCTTC. Its protein is CASSLLAGVGSEQFF. The chain carries TRBV6-5 and TRBJ2-1; TRBD2 matches at 11 bases. The junction had 8 bases not matched to a gene; V was cut back by 4 bases and J by 9 bases. Germline CDR1 MNHEY, CDR2 SVGAGI. CDR3 length: 15 amino acids.

CDR3 coding DNA: TGCAGTGCTACCCCGGCAGCGTCCTATAATTCACCCCTCCACTTT. It translates to CSATPAASYNSPLHF. The chain recombines TRBV20-1 with TRBJ1-6, with D unresolved. V was shortened by 4 bases and J by 1 base, with 11 bases between the two germline ends. CDR3 length equals 15 residues. Looked up from germline, CDR1 is DFQATT and CDR2 is SNEGSKA (reference sequence).

This clonotype was detected a few times. This rearrangement joins TRBV7-9 to TRBJ1-1; 8 bases align to TRBD1. Germline V CDR1 and CDR2: SEHNR, FQNEAQ (reference sequence). The CDR3 sequence is 14 residues long. V lost 5 bases and J lost 4; bases outside the gene matches: 6. The CDR3 nucleotides read TGTGCCAGCAGCGGCAGGGGGCCCCGCACTGAAGCTTTCTTT. It is translated as CASSGRGPRTEAFF.

The rearrangement links TRBV6-2 or TRBV6-3 to TRBJ1-5; possible D gene TRBD1, 5 bases. Germline V lookup: CDR1 MNHEY, CDR2 SVGEGT. Trimming took 7 bases from V and 9 from J, leaving 16 bases between them. The CDR3 loop spans 13 amino acids. This CDR3 is CASTDPPGRPQHF. The CDR3 DNA reads TGTGCCAGCACCGACCCCCCGGGGCGGCCCCAGCATTTT.

This chain uses TRBV6-5 with TRBJ1-5; D call uncertain. The germline V gene has CDR1 MNHEY and CDR2 SVGAGI. Trimming removed 2 bases at V and 7 bases at J, with 9 bases between. This CDR3 has 13 residues. CDR3 residues: CASSYTLGQPQHF. The CDR3 DNA reads TGTGCCAGCAGTTACACACTCGGGCAGCCCCAGCATTTT.

This clonotype was counted between two and nine times. The V call is TRBV4-2, the J call TRBJ2-1, with 11 nucleotides matching TRBD2. The ends lost 0 bases at V and 15 bases at J; junction bases unmatched: 13. Looked up from germline, CDR1 is LGHNA and CDR2 is YNFKEQ. This CDR3 region has 16 residues. CDR3 bases: TGTGCCAGCAGCCAAGAATTTAGCGGGAGGGCCCCTGTGTTGTTCTTC. Translated: CASSQEFSGRAPVLFF.

This clonotype occurred a few times. J is TRBJ2-3 and V is TRBV7-2; D not certain. The V end lost 5 bases, the J end lost 0 bases, and 12 bases lay between the germline ends. Germline CDR1 SGHTA, CDR2 FQGNSA. The length of the CDR3 is 15 residues. CDR3 amino acids: CASSAVTLSTDTQYF. CDR3 bases: TGTGCCAGCAGCGCCGTGACCCTTAGCACAGATACGCAGTATTTT.

The gene calls are TRBV20-1 and TRBJ1-6; 11 bases match TRBD1. This CDR3 is 15 amino acids long. V was pared by 3 bases and J by 7 bases, with 5 bases of the junction left unmatched. Per germline, CDR1 DFQATT and CDR2 SNEGSKA (reference sequence). The CDR3 DNA is TGCAGTGCTAGGGACAGGGGGCGGCGGAATTCACCCCTCCACTTT. This gives the protein CSARDRGRRNSPLHF.

This clonotype was seen only a few times. The genes are TRBV7-9 and TRBJ2-7; D is possibly TRBD1 or TRBD2 (5 bases each). The germline V gene encodes CDR1 SEHNR and CDR2 FQNEAQ (reference sequence). This CDR3 has 12 amino acids. Trimming pared 2 bases from V and 6 bases from J, leaving 8 bases between. The CDR3 sequence: CASSLMGVEQYF. CDR3 DNA: TGTGCCAGCAGCTTAATGGGGGTCGAGCAGTACTTC.

V gene TRBV11-2 combines with J gene TRBJ2-5; TRBD1 matches at 7 bases. This CDR3 has 18 amino acids. Germline CDR1 is SGHAT and CDR2 is FQNNGV. Germline trimming cut 3 bases from V and 3 bases from J; bases unmatched to any gene: 16. The CDR3 nucleotides read TGTGCCAGCAGCTTCGATGGGTTAGGGGGCGAGTGGAAAGAGACCCAGTACTTC. Amino acids: CASSFDGLGGEWKETQYF.

This clonotype was observed a handful of times. V and J are TRBV6-1 and TRBJ1-5, with 8 bases identical to TRBD1. Germline CDR1 and CDR2: MNHNS and SASEGT. The ends lost 5 bases at V and 7 bases at J; junction bases unmatched: 10. The CDR3 runs 15 residues. CDR3 region: CASSKDRERWQPQHF. The CDR3 region has the DNA TGTGCCAGCAGTAAGGACAGGGAGAGATGGCAGCCCCAGCATTTT.

This clonotype appeared a few times. This sequence joins TRBV6-1 and TRBJ2-1; TRBD1 matches 9 bases. The V and J ends lost 10 bases and 3 bases, in that order; junction bases with no gene match: 10. The CDR3 runs 15 residues. CDR1 is MNHNS and CDR2 is SASEGT in the germline V gene. In nucleotides, the CDR3 is TGTGCCATTAACCGGGACAGGGAACGCTACAATGAGCAGTTCTTC. This codes for CAINRDRERYNEQFF.